This record covers a single T cell receptor beta chain. This sample was included in a study of blood T cell repertoires in COVID-19. Study-level background: Acute and convalescent COVID-19 specimens originated in the United States, Italy and Spain. PBMCs, B-cell-depleted T cells, or T cells were the source of the cDNA or gDNA that made up the material.

In the source study's methods: Amplification of reference gene primers was used by the study to estimate nucleated cell counts. The protocol was immunoSEQ multiplex PCR, while the TCRdb copy is restricted to in-frame clones and leaves out a portion. V and J calls and clone size follow that table, whereas D and trimming were derived from the DNA. Among about 210,000 clones listed, about 90% were seen once. The length of the CDR3 is 12 residues. In germline, CDR1 is MDHEN, CDR2 SYDVKM. Trimming took off 8 bases at V and 10 bases at J, with 17 bases between the two ends. V gene TRBV28 combines with J gene TRBJ1-1, with D unresolved. The material sequenced was peripheral blood. This sequence originates from a man under 40 with acute or convalescent COVID-19. The CDR3 bases are TGTGCCAGCGCCCCTCCTCACCGGGGAGCTTTCTTT. Translating it yields CASAPPHRGAFF.